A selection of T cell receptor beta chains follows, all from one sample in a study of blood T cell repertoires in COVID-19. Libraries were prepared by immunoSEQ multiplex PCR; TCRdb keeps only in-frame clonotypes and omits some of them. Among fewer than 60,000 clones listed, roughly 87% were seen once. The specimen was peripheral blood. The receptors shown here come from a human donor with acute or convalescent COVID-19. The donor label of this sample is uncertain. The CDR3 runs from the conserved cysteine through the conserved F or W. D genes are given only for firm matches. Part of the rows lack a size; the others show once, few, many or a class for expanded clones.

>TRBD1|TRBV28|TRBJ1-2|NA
CASRLDRVYGYTF
TGTGCCAGCAGGCTTGACAGGGTCTATGGCTACACCTTC
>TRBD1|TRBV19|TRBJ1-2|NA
CASTPGRGRTYGYTF
TGTGCCAGTACCCCCGGGAGGGGGCGTACCTATGGCTACACCTTC
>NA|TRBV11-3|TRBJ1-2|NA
CASTSPQVSYGYTF
TGTGCCAGCACTTCACCACAGGTCTCCTATGGCTACACCTTC
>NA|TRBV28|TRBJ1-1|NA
CASRPTGNTEAFF
TGTGCCAGCAGGCCGACGGGGAACACTGAAGCTTTCTTT
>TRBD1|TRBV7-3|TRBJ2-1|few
CASNAGGGDEQFF
TGTGCCAGCAACGCAGGGGGCGGAGATGAGCAGTTCTTC
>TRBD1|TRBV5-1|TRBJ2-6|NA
CASSLVGQGVGGANVLTF
TGCGCCAGCAGCTTGGTGGGACAGGGGGTAGGTGGGGCCAACGTCCTGACTTTC
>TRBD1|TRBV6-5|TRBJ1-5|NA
CASRGQGNQPQHF
TGTGCCAGCAGAGGACAGGGGAATCAGCCCCAGCATTTT
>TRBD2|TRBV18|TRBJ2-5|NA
CASSGLAGGETQYF
TGTGCCAGCTCAGGACTAGCGGGAGGAGAGACCCAGTACTTC
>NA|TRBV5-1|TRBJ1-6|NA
CASSLGALNSPLHF
TGCGCCAGCAGCTTGGGGGCCCTAAATTCACCCCTCCACTTT
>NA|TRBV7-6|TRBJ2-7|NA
CASSSTGTLNEQYF
TGTGCCAGCAGCTCCACCGGAACACTAAACGAGCAGTACTTC
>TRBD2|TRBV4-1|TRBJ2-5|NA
CASSQDGRLAGSRYQETQYF
TGCGCCAGCAGCCAAGATGGTCGTCTAGCGGGGAGCCGGTACCAAGAGACCCAGTACTTC
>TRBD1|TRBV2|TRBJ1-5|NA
CASRSSTGTGGDQPQHF
TGTGCCAGCAGATCTTCGACCGGGACAGGGGGTGATCAGCCCCAGCATTTT
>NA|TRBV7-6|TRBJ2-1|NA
CASSPRLEEGSEQFF
TGTGCCAGCAGCCCGCGTTTGGAGGAGGGAAGTGAGCAGTTCTTC
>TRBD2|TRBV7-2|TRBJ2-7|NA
CASSPSGTSGRQYF
TGTGCCAGCAGCCCATCCGGGACTAGCGGGAGGCAGTACTTC
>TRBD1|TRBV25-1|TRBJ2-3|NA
CAGQGGSTDTQYF
TGTGCCGGACAGGGGGGGAGCACAGATACGCAGTATTTT
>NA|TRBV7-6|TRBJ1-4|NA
CASSPRTVTNEKLFF
TGTGCCAGCAGCCCACGGACAGTAACTAATGAAAAACTGTTTTTT
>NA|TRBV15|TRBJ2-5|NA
CATSSPLGVGAGTQYF
TGTGCCACCAGCAGTCCCCTCGGAGTAGGGGCTGGGACCCAGTACTTC
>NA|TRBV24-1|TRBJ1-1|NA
CATSDPGREGTEAFF
TGTGCCACCAGTGACCCAGGGAGGGAAGGCACTGAAGCTTTCTTT
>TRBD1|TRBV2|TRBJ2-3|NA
CASSADRGTDTQYF
TGTGCCAGCAGTGCCGACAGGGGCACAGATACGCAGTATTTT
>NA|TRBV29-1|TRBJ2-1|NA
CSAEWQGLRNEQFF
TGCAGCGCCGAGTGGCAGGGGCTTCGGAATGAGCAGTTCTTC
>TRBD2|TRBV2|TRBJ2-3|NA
CASSELAGGTDTQYF
TGTGCCAGCAGCGAACTAGCGGGGGGCACAGATACGCAGTATTTT
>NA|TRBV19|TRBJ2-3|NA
CASRTGGTDTQYF
TGTGCCAGTAGGACCGGGGGAACAGATACGCAGTATTTT
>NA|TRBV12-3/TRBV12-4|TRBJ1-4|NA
CASSFGGEKLFF
TGTGCCAGCAGTTTTGGCGGCGAAAAACTGTTTTTT
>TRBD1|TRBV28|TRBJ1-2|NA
CASRYYGTGGEGDYGYTF
TGTGCCAGCAGATACTACGGGACAGGGGGCGAGGGGGACTATGGCTACACCTTC
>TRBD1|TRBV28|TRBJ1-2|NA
CASSPAGQGANYGYTF
TGTGCCAGCAGTCCAGCAGGACAGGGGGCTAACTATGGCTACACCTTC
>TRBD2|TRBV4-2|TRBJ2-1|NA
CASSQVSVGLPGGGQFF
TGTGCCAGCAGCCAAGTTTCAGTCGGACTACCGGGCGGGGGGCAGTTCTTC
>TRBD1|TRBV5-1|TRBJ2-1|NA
CASSSPGQYNEQFF
TGCGCCAGCAGCTCTCCGGGACAGTACAATGAGCAGTTCTTC
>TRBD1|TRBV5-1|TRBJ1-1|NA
CASSWGPDRDRGTEAFF
TGCGCCAGCAGCTGGGGCCCTGACAGGGATCGGGGCACTGAAGCTTTCTTT
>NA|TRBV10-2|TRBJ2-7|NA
CASSELEVSFHEQYF
TGCGCCAGCAGTGAGTTGGAGGTCTCCTTCCACGAGCAGTACTTC